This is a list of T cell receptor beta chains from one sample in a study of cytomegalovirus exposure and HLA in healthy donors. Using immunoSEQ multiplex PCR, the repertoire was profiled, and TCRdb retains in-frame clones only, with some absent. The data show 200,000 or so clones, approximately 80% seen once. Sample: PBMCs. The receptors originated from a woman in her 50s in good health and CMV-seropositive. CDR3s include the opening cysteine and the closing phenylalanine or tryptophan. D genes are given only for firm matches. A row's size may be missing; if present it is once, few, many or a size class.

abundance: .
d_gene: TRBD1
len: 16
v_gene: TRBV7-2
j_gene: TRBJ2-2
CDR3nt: TGTGCCAGCAGCTTAGTTCACAGGGGAAACACCGGGGAGCTGTTTTTT
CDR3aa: CASSLVHRGNTGELFF

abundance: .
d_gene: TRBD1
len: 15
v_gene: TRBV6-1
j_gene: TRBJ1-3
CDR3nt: TGTGCCAGCAGTTCTCCGACAGGGTCGGGAAACACCATATATTTT
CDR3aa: CASSSPTGSGNTIYF

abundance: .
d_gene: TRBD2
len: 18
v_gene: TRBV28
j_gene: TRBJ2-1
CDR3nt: TGTGCCAGCAGTTCTCAGCGGGGGGGCCTGCCATCCTACAATGAGCAGTTCTTC
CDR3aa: CASSSQRGGLPSYNEQFF

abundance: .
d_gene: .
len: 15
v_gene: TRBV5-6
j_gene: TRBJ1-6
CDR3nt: TGTGCCAGCAGCTTGGAAGGAGGGACCAATTCACCCCTCCACTTT
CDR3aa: CASSLEGGTNSPLHF

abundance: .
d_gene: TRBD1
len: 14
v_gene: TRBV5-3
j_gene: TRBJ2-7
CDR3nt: TGTGCCAGAACCGGACAGGCTACTTCCTACGAGCAGTACTTC
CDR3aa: CARTGQATSYEQYF

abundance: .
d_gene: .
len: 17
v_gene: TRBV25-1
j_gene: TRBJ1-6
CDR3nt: TGTGCCAGCTCCAAAGCTTCGGGGGGCCCGAATAATTCACCCCTCCACTTT
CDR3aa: CASSKASGGPNNSPLHF

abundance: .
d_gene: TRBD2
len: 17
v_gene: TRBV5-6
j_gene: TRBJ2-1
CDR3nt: TGTGCCAGCAGCTTGGGGGCACAGCGGGGGGGTCGCAATGAGCAGTTCTTC
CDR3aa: CASSLGAQRGGRNEQFF

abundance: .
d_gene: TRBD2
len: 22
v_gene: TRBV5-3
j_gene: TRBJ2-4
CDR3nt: TGTGCCAGAAGCTTGAGAAAAAACGGGCTAGCGGGGGATGAGGGGGCCAAAAACATTCAGTACTTC
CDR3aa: CARSLRKNGLAGDEGAKNIQYF

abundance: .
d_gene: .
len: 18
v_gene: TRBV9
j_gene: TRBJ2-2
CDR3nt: TGTGCCAGCAGCCCGTCGGACAGCTTCTCCTTTTTCACCGGGGAGCTGTTTTTT
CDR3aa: CASSPSDSFSFFTGELFF

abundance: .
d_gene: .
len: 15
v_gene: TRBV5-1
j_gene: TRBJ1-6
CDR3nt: TGCGCCAGCAGCTTGGGGGCCCACGAGGGTTCACCCCTCCACTTT
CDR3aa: CASSLGAHEGSPLHF

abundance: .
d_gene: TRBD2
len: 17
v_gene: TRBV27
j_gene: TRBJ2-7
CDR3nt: TGTGCCAGCAGTCGACTAGCGGGGGCCGGGGGCCACTACGAGCAGTACTTC
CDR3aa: CASSRLAGAGGHYEQYF

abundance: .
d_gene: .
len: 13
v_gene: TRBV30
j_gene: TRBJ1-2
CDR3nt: TGTGCCTGGAGTGTACTACAGGGTAATGGCTACACCTTC
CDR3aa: CAWSVLQGNGYTF

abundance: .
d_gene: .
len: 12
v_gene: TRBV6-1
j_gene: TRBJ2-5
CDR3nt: TGTGCCAGCGCCACAGGAAAAGAGACCCAGTACTTC
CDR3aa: CASATGKETQYF

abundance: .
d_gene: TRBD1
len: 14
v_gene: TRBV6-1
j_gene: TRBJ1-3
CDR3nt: TGTGCCAGCCGCAATCCAGGGGGGATAAACACCATATATTTT
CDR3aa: CASRNPGGINTIYF

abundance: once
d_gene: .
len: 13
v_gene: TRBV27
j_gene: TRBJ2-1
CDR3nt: TGTGCCAGCAGTCCCGGAGGGTACAATGAGCAGTTCTTC
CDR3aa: CASSPGGYNEQFF

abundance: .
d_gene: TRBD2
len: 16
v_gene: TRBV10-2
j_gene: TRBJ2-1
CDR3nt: TGCGCCAGCAGTGCCCCGGAAGCGGGGGCCCGGGATGAGCAGTTCTTC
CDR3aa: CASSAPEAGARDEQFF

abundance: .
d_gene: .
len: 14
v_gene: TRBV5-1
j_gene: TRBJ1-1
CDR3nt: TGCGCCAGTGGAACCGGACAGCCGAACACTGAAGCTTTCTTT
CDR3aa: CASGTGQPNTEAFF

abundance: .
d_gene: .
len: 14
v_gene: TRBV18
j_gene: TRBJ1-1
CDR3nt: TGTGCCAGCTCACCACTTGCCAGGGAAACTGAAGCTTTCTTT
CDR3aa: CASSPLARETEAFF

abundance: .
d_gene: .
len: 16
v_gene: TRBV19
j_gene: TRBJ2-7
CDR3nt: TGTGCCAGTAGTATAGCCGCGGGGTTACCCTCCTACGAGCAGTACTTC
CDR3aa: CASSIAAGLPSYEQYF

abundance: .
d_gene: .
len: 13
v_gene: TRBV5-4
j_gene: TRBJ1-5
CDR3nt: TGTGCCAGCAGCTTGGAGGGGCAACAGCCCCAGCATTTT
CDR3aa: CASSLEGQQPQHF

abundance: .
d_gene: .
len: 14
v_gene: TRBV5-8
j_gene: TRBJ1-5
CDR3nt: TGTGCCAGCAGCTTGGTGGGCGGGTCGAGGCCCCAGCATTTT
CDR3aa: CASSLVGGSRPQHF

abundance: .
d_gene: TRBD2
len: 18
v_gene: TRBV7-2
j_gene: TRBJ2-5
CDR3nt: TGTGCCAGCAGCTTCCTAGGGCGGGGGTTGCAGTACCAAGAGACCCAGTACTTC
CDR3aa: CASSFLGRGLQYQETQYF

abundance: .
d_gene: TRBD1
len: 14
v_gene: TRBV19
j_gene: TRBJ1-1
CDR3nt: TGTGCGAGCGTCGGACAGGGCCCGAACACTGAAGCTTTCTTT
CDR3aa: CASVGQGPNTEAFF

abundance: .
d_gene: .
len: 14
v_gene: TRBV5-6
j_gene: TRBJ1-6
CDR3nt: TGTGCCAGCAGCTTGGGACAGACACCATCACCCCTCCACTTT
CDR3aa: CASSLGQTPSPLHF

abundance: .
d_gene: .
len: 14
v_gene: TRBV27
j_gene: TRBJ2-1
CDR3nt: TGTGCCAGCAGTGTGCACCAGGAGGGCGATGAGCAGTTCTTC
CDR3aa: CASSVHQEGDEQFF

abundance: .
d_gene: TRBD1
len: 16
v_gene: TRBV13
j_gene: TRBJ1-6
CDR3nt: TGTGCCAGCAGCCCGGGACAGGGGTTTCGTAATTCACCCCTCCACTTT
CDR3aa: CASSPGQGFRNSPLHF

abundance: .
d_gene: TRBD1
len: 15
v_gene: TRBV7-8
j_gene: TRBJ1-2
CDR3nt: TGTGCCAGCAGCCCGAAAGGGGACAGGGCAGATGGCTACACCTTC
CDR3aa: CASSPKGDRADGYTF

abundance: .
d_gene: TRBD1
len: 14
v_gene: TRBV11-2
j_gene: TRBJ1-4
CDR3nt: TGTGCCAGCAGCCCCGGGACAGGGAGAGAAAAACTGTTTTTT
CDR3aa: CASSPGTGREKLFF

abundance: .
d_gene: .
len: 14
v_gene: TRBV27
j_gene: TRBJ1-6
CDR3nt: TGTGCCAGCAAACTGAGCGGAAAGAATTCACCCCTCCACTTT
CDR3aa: CASKLSGKNSPLHF

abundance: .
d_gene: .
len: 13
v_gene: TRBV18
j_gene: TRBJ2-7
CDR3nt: TGTGCCAGCTCACCGGAGAGCTCCTACGAGCAGTACTTC
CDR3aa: CASSPESSYEQYF

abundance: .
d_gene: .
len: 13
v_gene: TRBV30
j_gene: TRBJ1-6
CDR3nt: TGTGCCTGGAGTGTACAGGTGCATCGGCCCCTCCACTTT
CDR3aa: CAWSVQVHRPLHF

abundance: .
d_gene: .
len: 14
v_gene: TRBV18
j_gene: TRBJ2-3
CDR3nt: TGTGCCAGCTCACCTGGAGCTAGCACAGATACGCAGTATTTT
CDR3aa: CASSPGASTDTQYF

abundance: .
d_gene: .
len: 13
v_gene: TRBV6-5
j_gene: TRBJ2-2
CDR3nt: TGTGCCAGCAGTTACCAGAACACCGGGGAGCTGTTTTTT
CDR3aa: CASSYQNTGELFF

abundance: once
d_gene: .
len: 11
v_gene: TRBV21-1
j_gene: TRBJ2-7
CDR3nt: TGTGCCAGTACTCCCCATTACGAGCAGTACTTC
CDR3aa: CASTPHYEQYF

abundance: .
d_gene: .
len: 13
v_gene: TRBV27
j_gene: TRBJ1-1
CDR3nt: TGTGCCAGCAGTTTAACAGGGACGGATGAAGCTTTCTTT
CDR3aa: CASSLTGTDEAFF

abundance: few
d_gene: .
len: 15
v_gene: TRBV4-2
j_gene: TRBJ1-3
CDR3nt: TGTGCCAGCAGTCATGAACAGGGCTCTGGAAACACCATATATTTT
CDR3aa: CASSHEQGSGNTIYF

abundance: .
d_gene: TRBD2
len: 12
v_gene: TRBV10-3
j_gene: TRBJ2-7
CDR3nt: TGTGCCATCAGCGGGACTAGCAGGGAGCAGTACTTC
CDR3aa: CAISGTSREQYF

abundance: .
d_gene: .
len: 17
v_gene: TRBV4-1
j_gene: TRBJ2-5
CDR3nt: TGCGCCAGCAGCCCACGTCGGGACGGGACGGGGAGGGAGACCCAGTACTTC
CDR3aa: CASSPRRDGTGRETQYF

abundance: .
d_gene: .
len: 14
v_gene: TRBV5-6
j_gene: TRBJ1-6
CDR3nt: TGTGCCAGCAGCTTGAGCAGGGATAATTCACCCCTCCACTTT
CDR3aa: CASSLSRDNSPLHF

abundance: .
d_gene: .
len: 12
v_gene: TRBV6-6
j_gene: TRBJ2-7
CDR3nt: TGTGCCAGCAGTTCTTCTTCCTACGAGCAGTACTTC
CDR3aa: CASSSSSYEQYF

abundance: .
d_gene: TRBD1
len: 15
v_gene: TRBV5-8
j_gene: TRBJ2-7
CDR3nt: TGTGCCAGCAGCCCACGACAGGGGCCAGTAGGCGAGCAGTACTTC
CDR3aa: CASSPRQGPVGEQYF

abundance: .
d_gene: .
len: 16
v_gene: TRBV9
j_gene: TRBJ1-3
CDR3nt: TGTGCCAGCAGCCTAGGAGAGGCGGAATCTGGAAACACCATATATTTT
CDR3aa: CASSLGEAESGNTIYF

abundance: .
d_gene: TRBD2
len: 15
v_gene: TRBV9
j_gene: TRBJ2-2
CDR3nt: TGTGCCAGCAGTCGACTAGCGGGGGGGACGGGGGAGCTGTTTTTT
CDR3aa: CASSRLAGGTGELFF

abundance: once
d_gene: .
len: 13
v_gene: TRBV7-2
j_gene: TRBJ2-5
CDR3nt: TGTGCCAGCAGCCGGGGGGCGCAAGAGACCCAGTACTTC
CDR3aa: CASSRGAQETQYF

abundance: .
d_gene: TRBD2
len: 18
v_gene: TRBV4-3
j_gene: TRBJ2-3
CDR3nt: TGCGCCAGCAGCCAAGAAAGGGGCGGACGGGGGGACACAGATACGCAGTATTTT
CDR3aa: CASSQERGGRGDTDTQYF

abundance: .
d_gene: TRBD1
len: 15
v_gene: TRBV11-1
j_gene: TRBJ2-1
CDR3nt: TGTGCCAGCAGCATCCGGGACAGGGCGTGGGATGAGCAGTTCTTC
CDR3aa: CASSIRDRAWDEQFF

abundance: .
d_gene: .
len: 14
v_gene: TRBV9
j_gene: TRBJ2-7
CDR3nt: TGTGCCAGCGGAGGGGCGGGAAGCTCCTACGAGCAGTGCTTC
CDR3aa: CASGGAGSSYEQCF

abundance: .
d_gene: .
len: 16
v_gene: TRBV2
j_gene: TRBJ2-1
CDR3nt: TGTGCCAGCAGTGAAGTGTTAGGGGGGGGTTACAATGAGCAGTTCTTC
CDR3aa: CASSEVLGGGYNEQFF

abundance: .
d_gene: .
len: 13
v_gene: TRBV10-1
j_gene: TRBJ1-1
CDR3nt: TGCGCCAGCAGTGACGGGATGAACACTGAAGCTTTCTTT
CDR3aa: CASSDGMNTEAFF

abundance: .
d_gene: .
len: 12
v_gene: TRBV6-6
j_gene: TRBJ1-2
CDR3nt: TGTGCCAGCAGCCCTGGACAGTATGGCTACACCTTC
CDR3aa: CASSPGQYGYTF

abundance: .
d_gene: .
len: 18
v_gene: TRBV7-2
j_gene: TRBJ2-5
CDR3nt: TGTGCCAGCAGCTCCGGACAGACATCGTCCCTCGAGGCAGAGACCCAGTACTTC
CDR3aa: CASSSGQTSSLEAETQYF